Listed here is a single T cell receptor (beta chain). This sample was taken from a study of blood T cell repertoires in COVID-19. The assay was immunoSEQ multiplex PCR, and TCRdb's table has in-frame clones only and misses some. The table lists fewer than 200,000 clones, about 85% of them singletons. Germline V lookup: CDR1 MDHEN, CDR2 SYDVKM. This CDR3 has 16 amino acids. The junction had 7 bases not matched to a gene; V was cut back by 3 bases and J by 5 bases. This sequence was found in an older woman with acute or convalescent COVID-19. The sequencing input was peripheral blood. The V gene is TRBV28, the J gene TRBJ2-1; 10 nucleotides align to TRBD2. The CDR3 nucleotides are TGTGCCAGCAGTTTGTTAACTAGCGGGGATGACAATGAGCAGTTCTTC. It is translated as CASSLLTSGDDNEQFF. Filled out from reference TRBV28 and TRBJ2-1, the complete variable domain reads DVKVTQSSRYLVKRTGEKVFLECVQDMDHENMFWYRQDPGLGLRLIYFSYDVKMKEKGDIPEGYSVSREKKERFSLILESASTNQTSMYLCASSLLTSGDDNEQFFGPGTRLTVL.